The clone carrying this TCR beta chain was recorded at least ten times. What it recognizes is unknown. Using MiXCR, TCRdb re-called clones from the PCR reads. The sample has tens of thousands of clones, around 20% seen once. The sample comes from a study of metastatic and nonmetastatic thyroid tumors. The CDR3 spans 16 residues. CDR1 and CDR2 (germline): SNHLY, FYNNEI. V trimming: 6 bases; J trimming: 1 base; junction bases outside the gene matches: 5. Thyroid surgery was performed in patients who had received no treatment beforehand. General observations from the study: In blood and tumor, TCR beta diversity was reportedly significantly higher in malignant thyroid tumors than in benign nodules.

The receptor comes from a female donor with papillary thyroid cancer or a benign thyroid nodule (not recorded which). Some clones in this sample may be carry-over from other donors' samples. Material for sequencing was blood. The V gene is TRBV2, the J gene TRBJ2-3, with 12 bases matching TRBD2. The CDR3 region is CASRAASGGGTDTQYF. In DNA, the CDR3 is TGTGCCAGCAGGGCAGCTAGCGGGGGGGGCACAGATACGCAGTATTTT.